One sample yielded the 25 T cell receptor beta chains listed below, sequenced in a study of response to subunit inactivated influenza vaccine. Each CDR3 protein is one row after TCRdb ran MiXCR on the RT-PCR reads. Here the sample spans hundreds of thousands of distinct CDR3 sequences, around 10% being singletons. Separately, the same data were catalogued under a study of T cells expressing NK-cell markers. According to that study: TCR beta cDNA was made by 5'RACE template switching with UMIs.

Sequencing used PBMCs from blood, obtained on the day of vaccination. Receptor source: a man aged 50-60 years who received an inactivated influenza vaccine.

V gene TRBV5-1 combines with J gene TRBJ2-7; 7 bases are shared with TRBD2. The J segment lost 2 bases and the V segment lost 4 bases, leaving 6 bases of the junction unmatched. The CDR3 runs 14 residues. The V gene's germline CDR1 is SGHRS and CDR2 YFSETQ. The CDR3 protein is CASSGASGTYEQYF. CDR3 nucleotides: TGCGCCAGCAGCGGAGCTAGCGGCACCTACGAGCAGTACTTC.

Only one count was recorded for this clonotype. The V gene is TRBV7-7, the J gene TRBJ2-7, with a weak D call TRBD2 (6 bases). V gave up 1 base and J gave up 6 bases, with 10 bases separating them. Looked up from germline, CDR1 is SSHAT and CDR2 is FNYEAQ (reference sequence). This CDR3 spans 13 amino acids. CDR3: CASSLDGGGEQYF. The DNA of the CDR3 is TGTGCCAGCAGCTTAGACGGGGGTGGCGAGCAGTACTTC.

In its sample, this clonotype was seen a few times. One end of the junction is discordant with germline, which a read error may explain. The CDR3 spells CASSLSSSGGLSVF. CDR3 bases: TGCGCCAGCAGCTTATCCTCCAGTGGGGGCCTATCTGTGTTC. The chain couples TRBV5-1 to TRBJ2-7; tentative D call: TRBD1 (6 bases). The length of the CDR3 is 14 residues. Germline CDR1 SGHRS, CDR2 YFSETQ.

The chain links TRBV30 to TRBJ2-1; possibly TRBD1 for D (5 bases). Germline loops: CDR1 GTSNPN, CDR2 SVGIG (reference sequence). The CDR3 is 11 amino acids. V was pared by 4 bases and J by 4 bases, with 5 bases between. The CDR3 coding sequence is TGTGCCTGGACAGGGTACAATGAGCAGTTCTTC. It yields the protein CAWTGYNEQFF.

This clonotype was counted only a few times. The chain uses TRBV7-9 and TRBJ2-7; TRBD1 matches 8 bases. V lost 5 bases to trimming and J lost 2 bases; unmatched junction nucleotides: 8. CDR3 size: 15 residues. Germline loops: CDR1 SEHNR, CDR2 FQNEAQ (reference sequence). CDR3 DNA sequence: TGTGCCAGCAGCCCGGTGGGGGACAGGCCCTACGAGCAGTACTTC. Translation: CASSPVGDRPYEQYF.

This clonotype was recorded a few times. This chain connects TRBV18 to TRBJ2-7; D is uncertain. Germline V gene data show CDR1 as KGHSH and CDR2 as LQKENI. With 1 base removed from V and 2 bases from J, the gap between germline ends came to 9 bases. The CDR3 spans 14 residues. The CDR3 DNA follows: TGTGCCAGCTCACCACTTACCACTCCCTACGAGCAGTACTTC. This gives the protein CASSPLTTPYEQYF. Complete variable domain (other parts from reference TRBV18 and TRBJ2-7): NAGVMQNPRHLVRRRGQEARLRCSPMKGHSHVYWYRQLPEEGLKFMVYLQKENIIDESGMPKERFSAEFPKEGPSILRIQQVVRGDSAAYFCASSPLTTPYEQYFGPGTRLTVT.

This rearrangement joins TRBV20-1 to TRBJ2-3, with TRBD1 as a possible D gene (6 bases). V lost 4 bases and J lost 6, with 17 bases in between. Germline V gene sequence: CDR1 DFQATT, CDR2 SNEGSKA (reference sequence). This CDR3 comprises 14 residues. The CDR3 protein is CSAIKTGLGDTQYF. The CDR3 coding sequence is TGCAGTGCTATCAAGACAGGCCTTGGGGATACGCAGTATTTT.

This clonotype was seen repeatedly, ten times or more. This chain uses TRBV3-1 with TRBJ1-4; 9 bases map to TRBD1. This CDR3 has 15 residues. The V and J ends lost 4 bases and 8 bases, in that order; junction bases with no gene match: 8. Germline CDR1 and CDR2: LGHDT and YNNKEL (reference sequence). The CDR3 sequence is CASSLGQGNGEKLFF. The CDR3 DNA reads TGTGCCAGCAGCCTTGGACAGGGGAACGGCGAAAAACTGTTTTTT.

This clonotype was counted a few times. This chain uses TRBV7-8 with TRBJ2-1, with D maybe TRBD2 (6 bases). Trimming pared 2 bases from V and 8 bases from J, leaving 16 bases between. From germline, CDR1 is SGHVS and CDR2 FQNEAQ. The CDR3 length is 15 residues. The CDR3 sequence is CASSLRRARRDEQFF. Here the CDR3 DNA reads TGTGCCAGCAGCTTAAGGAGGGCCAGGAGGGATGAGCAGTTCTTC.

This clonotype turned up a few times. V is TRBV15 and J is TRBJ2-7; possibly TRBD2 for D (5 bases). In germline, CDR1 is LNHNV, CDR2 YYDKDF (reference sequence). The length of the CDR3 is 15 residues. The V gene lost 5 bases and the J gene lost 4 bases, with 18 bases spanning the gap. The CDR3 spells CATSADLGERYEQYF. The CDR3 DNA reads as TGTGCCACCAGCGCCGACTTGGGAGAGCGGTACGAGCAGTACTTC. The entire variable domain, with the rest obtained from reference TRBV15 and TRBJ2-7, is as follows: DAMVIQNPRYQVTQFGKPVTLSCSQTLNHNVMYWYQQKSSQAPKLLFHYYDKDFNNEADTPDNFQSRRPNTSFCFLDIRSPGLGDTAMYLCATSADLGERYEQYFGPGTRLTVT.

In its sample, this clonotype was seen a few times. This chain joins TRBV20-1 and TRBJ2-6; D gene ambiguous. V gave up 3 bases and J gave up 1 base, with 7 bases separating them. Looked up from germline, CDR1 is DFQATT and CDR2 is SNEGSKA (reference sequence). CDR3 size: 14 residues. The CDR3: CSASGDSGANVLTF. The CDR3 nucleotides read TGCAGTGCTAGTGGTGATTCTGGGGCCAACGTCCTGACTTTC.

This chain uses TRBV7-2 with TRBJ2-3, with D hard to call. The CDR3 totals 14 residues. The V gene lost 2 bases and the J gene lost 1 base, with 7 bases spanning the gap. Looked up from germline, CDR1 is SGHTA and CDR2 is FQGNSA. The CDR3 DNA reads TGTGCCAGCAGCTTAAGACTGGGCACAGATACGCAGTATTTT. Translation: CASSLRLGTDTQYF. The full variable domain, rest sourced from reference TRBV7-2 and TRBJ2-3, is GAGVSQSPSNKVTEKGKDVELRCDPISGHTALYWYRQSLGQGLEFLIYFQGNSAPDKSGLPSDRFSAERTGGSVSTLTIQRTQQEDSAVYLCASSLRLGTDTQYFGPGTRLTVL.

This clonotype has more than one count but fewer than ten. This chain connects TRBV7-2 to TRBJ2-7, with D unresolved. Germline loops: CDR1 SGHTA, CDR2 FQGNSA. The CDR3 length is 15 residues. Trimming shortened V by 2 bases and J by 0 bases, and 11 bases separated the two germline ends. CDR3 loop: CASSLSPADSYEQYF. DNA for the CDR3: TGTGCCAGCAGCTTATCCCCGGCCGACTCCTACGAGCAGTACTTC.

The CDR3 DNA sequence: TGTGCCAGCAGCCCCTTCTTTTCGAACACTGAAGCTTTCTTT. Amino acid sequence: CASSPFFSNTEAFF. The J gene is TRBJ1-1, the V gene TRBV5-6; no clear D gene. The V end lost 4 bases, the J end lost 1 base, and 11 bases lay between the germline ends. CDR1 is SGHDT, CDR2 YYEEEE, per germline. The CDR3 totals 14 residues. Supplemented by reference TRBV5-6 and TRBJ1-1, the full variable domain reads DAGVTQSPTHLIKTRGQQVTLRCSPKSGHDTVSWYQQALGQGPQFIFQYYEEEERQRGNFPDRFSGHQFPNYSSELNVNALLLGDSALYLCASSPFFSNTEAFFGQGTRLTVV.

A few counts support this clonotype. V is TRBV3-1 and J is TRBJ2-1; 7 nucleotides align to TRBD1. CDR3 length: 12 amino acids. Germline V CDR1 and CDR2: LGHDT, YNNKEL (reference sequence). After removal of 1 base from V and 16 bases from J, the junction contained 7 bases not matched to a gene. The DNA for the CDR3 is TGTGCCAGCAGCCAAGCGACAGGGCCCCACTTCTTC. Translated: CASSQATGPHFF.

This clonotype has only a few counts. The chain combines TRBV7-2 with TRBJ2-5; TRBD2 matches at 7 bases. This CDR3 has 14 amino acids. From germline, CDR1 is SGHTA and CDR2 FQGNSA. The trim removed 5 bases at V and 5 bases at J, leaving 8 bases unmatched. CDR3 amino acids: CASSTKAGRETQYF. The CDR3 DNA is TGTGCCAGCAGCACTAAAGCGGGGAGGGAGACCCAGTACTTC.

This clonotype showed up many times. The CDR3 reads CASSPGGLKNEQFF. The CDR3 DNA follows: TGTGCCAGCAGCCCAGGGGGTCTGAAAAATGAGCAGTTCTTC. The chain links TRBV7-3 to TRBJ2-1; 7 bases are shared with TRBD1. The CDR3 sequence is 14 residues long. The trim removed 5 bases at V and 7 bases at J, leaving 8 bases unmatched. Germline V gene data show CDR1 as SGHTA and CDR2 as FQGTGA.

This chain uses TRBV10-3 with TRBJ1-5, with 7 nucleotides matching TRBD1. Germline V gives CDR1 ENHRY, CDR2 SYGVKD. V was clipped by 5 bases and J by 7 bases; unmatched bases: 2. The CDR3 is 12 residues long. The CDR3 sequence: CAISRQGQPQHF. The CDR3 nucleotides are TGTGCCATCAGTCGACAGGGACAGCCCCAGCATTTT.

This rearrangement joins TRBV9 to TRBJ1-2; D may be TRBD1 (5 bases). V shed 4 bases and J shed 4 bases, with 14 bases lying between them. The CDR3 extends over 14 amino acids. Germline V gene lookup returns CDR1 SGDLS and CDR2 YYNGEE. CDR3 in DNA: TGTGCCAGCAGCCTCAGGGACGGAGGCTATGGCTACACCTTC. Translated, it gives CASSLRDGGYGYTF.

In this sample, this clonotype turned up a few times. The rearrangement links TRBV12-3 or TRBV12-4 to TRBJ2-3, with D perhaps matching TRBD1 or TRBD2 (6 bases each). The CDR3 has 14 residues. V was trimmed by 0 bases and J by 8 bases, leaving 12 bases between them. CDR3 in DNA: TGTGCCAGCAGTTTAGCGGGGGGCTCGGGTACGCAGTATTTT. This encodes CASSLAGGSGTQYF.

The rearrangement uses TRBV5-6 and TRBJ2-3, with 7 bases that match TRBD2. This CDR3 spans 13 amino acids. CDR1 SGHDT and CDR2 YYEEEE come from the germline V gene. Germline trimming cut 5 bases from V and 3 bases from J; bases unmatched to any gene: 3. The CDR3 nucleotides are TGTGCCAGCAGACAGCGGGGAACAGATACGCAGTATTTT. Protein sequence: CASRQRGTDTQYF.

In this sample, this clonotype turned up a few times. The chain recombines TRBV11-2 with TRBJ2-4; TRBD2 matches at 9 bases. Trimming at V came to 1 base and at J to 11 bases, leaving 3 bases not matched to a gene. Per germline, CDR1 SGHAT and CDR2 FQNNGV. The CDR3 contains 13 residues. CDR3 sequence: CASSLGIAGVQYF. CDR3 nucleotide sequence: TGTGCCAGCAGCTTAGGAATAGCGGGGGTTCAGTACTTC.

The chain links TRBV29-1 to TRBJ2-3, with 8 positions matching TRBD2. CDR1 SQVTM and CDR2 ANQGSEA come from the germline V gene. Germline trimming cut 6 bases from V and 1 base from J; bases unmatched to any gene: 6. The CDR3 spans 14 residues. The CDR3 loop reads CSVGREAGTDTQYF. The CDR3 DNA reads TGCAGCGTGGGGCGGGAGGCGGGCACAGATACGCAGTATTTT.

This chain's CDR3 is CASSPGQGANGGEKLFF. CDR3 nucleotides: TGCGCCAGCAGCCCGGGACAGGGGGCAAACGGAGGTGAAAAACTGTTTTTT. The gene calls are TRBV5-1 and TRBJ1-4; 12 bases map to TRBD1. This CDR3 has 17 residues. The V and J ends lost 4 bases and 7 bases, in that order; junction bases with no gene match: 11. Germline CDR1 is SGHRS and CDR2 is YFSETQ. Full variable domain (missing parts from reference TRBV5-1 and TRBJ1-4): KAGVTQTPRYLIKTRGQQVTLSCSPISGHRSVSWYQQTPGQGLQFLFEYFSETQRNKGNFPGRFSGRQFSNSRSEMNVSTLELGDSALYLCASSPGQGANGGEKLFFGSGTQLSVL.

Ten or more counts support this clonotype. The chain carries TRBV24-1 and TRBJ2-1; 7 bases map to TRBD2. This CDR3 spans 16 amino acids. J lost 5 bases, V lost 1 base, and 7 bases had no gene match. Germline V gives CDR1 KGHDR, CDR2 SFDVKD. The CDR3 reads CATSDFRPSGHNEQFF. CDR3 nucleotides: TGTGCCACCAGTGATTTCCGGCCTAGCGGACACAATGAGCAGTTCTTC.